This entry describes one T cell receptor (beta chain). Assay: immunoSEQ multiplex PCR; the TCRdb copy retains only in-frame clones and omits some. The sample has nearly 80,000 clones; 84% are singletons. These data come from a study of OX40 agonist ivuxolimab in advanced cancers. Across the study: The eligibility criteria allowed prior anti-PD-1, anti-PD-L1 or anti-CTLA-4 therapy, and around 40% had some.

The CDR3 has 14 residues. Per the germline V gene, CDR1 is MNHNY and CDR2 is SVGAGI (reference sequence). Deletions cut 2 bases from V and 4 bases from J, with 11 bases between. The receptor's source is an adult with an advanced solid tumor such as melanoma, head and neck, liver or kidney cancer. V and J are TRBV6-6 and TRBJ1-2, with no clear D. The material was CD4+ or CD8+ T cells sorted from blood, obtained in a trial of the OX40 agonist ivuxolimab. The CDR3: CASSYGDTSYGYTF. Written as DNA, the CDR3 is TGTGCCAGCAGTTACGGCGACACCAGCTATGGCTACACCTTC.